This entry lists 29 T cell receptor beta chains sequenced from one sample in a study of T cell responses to AZD1222 COVID-19 vaccine. Clones were sequenced by immunoSEQ multiplex PCR, and TCRdb holds only the in-frame ones, with some missing. This table holds around 140,000 clones, roughly 92% found once. The material sequenced was peripheral blood, taken 28 days after the second AZD1222 dose. These receptors originate from an adult who received the AZD1222 COVID-19 vaccine.

CDR3 in amino acids: CASSTGGTGRFEAFF. The DNA of the CDR3 is TGTGCCAGCAGTACCGGGGGGACAGGCCGATTTGAAGCTTTCTTT. The chain carries TRBV27 and TRBJ1-1; 8 nucleotides align to TRBD1. The CDR3 loop spans 15 amino acids. The V segment lost 5 bases and the J segment 7 bases; nucleotides outside the gene matches: 12. Germline V gene lookup returns CDR1 MNHEY and CDR2 SMNVEV (reference sequence).

This clone was recorded only once. The V call is TRBV11-3, the J call TRBJ2-2, with 14 bases matching TRBD2. The CDR3 is 18 amino acids. Germline V lookup: CDR1 SGHNT, CDR2 YENEEA. V was pared by 6 bases and J by 6 bases, with 12 bases of the junction left unmatched. The DNA of the CDR3 is TGTGCCAGCAGTTACAAAGCTGGGACTAGCGGGAGACCCGGGGAGCTGTTTTTT. Translated: CASSYKAGTSGRPGELFF.

The chain links TRBV29-1 to TRBJ1-4; no clear D gene. Germline assignment: CDR1 SQVTM and CDR2 ANQGSEA. V was cut by 7 bases and J by 2 bases, with 8 bases left in between. The CDR3 length is 12 residues. The CDR3 region has the DNA TGCAGCGCTCTGGATACTAATGAAAAACTGTTTTTT. Protein sequence: CSALDTNEKLFF.

The chain couples TRBV6-5 to TRBJ2-7, with 9 bases fitting TRBD2. J gave up 6 bases and V 0 bases, and 6 bases lay outside the gene matches. From germline, CDR1 is MNHEY and CDR2 SVGAGI. The CDR3 is 15 residues long. Written as DNA, the CDR3 is TGTGCCAGCAGTTACTCGGGGCTAGCGGGACTCGAGCAGTACTTC. It codes for CASSYSGLAGLEQYF.

The V call is TRBV5-4, the J call TRBJ1-1; D perhaps matches TRBD1 (6 bases). The CDR3 is 14 amino acids. The germline gives CDR1 SGHNT, CDR2 YYREEE (reference sequence). The V end lost 0 bases, the J end lost 3 bases, and 9 bases lay between the germline ends. Written as DNA, the CDR3 is TGTGCCAGCAGCTTGGCCAGGACAGACACTGAAGCTTTCTTT. It yields the protein CASSLARTDTEAFF.

The chain links TRBV4-2 to TRBJ1-5; TRBD1 matches at 7 bases. V gave up 1 base and J gave up 7 bases; unmatched junction bases: 10. The length of the CDR3 is 16 residues. Per the germline V gene, CDR1 is LGHNA and CDR2 is YNFKEQ. The CDR3 loop reads CASSQVLGQQGQPQHF. For the CDR3, the DNA is TGTGCCAGCAGCCAAGTTCTGGGACAGCAGGGGCAGCCCCAGCATTTT.

The J gene is TRBJ2-5, the V gene TRBV19; TRBD2 matches at 7 bases. Germline V gene sequence: CDR1 LNHDA, CDR2 SQIVND (reference sequence). This CDR3 is 14 amino acids long. V trimming: 4 bases; J trimming: 0 bases; junction bases outside the gene matches: 2. CDR3 sequence: CASSREGYQETQYF. DNA for the CDR3: TGTGCCAGTAGTAGGGAGGGATACCAAGAGACCCAGTACTTC.

This clone was seen only once. The chain has TRBV11-3 and TRBJ1-1, with TRBD1 identical over 10 bases. Trimming at V came to 5 bases and at J to 3 bases, leaving 6 bases not matched to a gene. This CDR3 contains 15 residues. Germline CDR1 and CDR2: SGHNT and YENEEA. For the CDR3, the DNA is TGTGCCAGCAGCCCGGGGGGGACAGGGGACACTGAAGCTTTCTTT. It specifies CASSPGGTGDTEAFF.

Turning to this clone: Other nucleotide sequences from this sample produce the same CDR3. The V gene is TRBV2, the J gene TRBJ2-2; the D is unclear. Germline CDR1 reads SNHLY; CDR2 reads FYNNEI. The CDR3 contains 10 residues. V was clipped by 9 bases and J by 6 bases, with 5 bases between them. The chain's CDR3 is CASSAGELFF. CDR3 DNA sequence: TGTGCCAGTTCGGCCGGGGAGCTGTTTTTT.

V is TRBV27 and J is TRBJ2-5; D not certain. The CDR3 runs 12 residues. Germline CDR1 is MNHEY and CDR2 is SMNVEV (reference sequence). Trimming removed 6 bases from V and 2 bases from J, with 7 bases in between. Here the CDR3 DNA reads TGTGCCAGCAGGACCGTTCAAGAGACCCAGTACTTC. Amino acid sequence: CASRTVQETQYF.

The chain employs TRBV5-5 and TRBJ2-3; the match to TRBD2 covers 7 bases. V lost 3 bases to trimming and J lost 2 bases; unmatched junction nucleotides: 9. The V gene's germline CDR1 is SGHKS and CDR2 YYEKEE (reference sequence). The CDR3 consists of 16 residues. CDR3 residues: CASSYPAGVTTDTQYF. CDR3 in DNA: TGTGCCAGCAGCTACCCGGCGGGGGTCACCACAGATACGCAGTATTTT.

This chain connects TRBV30 to TRBJ1-2; the D gene is possibly TRBD1 (6 bases). V was cut by 5 bases and J by 0 bases, with 7 bases left in between. Germline V gives CDR1 GTSNPN, CDR2 SVGIG (reference sequence). The CDR3 loop spans 12 amino acids. The DNA of the CDR3 is TGTGCCTGGCACAGGGCTAACTATGGCTACACCTTC. This encodes CAWHRANYGYTF. Supplemented by reference TRBV30 and TRBJ1-2, the full variable domain reads SQTIHQWPATLVQPVGSPLSLECTVEGTSNPNLYWYRQAAGRGLQLLFYSVGIGQISSEVPQNLSASRPQDRQFILSSKKLLLSDSGFYLCAWHRANYGYTFGSGTRLTVV.

This sequence joins TRBV28 and TRBJ2-1; 13 bases are a match to TRBD2. Trimming cost V 8 bases and J 0 bases; bases outside gene matches: 4. Per germline, CDR1 MDHEN and CDR2 SYDVKM. The CDR3 covers 16 residues. CDR3: CASRLAGGGSYNEQFF. The CDR3 nucleotides are TGTGCCAGCCGACTAGCGGGAGGAGGCTCCTACAATGAGCAGTTCTTC.

The chain has TRBV4-2 and TRBJ2-1; no clear D. The CDR3 is 15 amino acids. CDR1 and CDR2 from the germline V gene are LGHNA and YNFKEQ. Trimming shortened V by 0 bases and J by 7 bases, and 13 bases separated the two germline ends. For the CDR3, the DNA is TGTGCCAGCAGCCAAGAAGCAGTCTTTTGGAATGAGCAGTTCTTC. This codes for CASSQEAVFWNEQFF.

The V gene is TRBV28, the J gene TRBJ2-7; TRBD2 matches at 9 bases. The CDR3 sequence is 14 residues long. CDR1 and CDR2 from the germline V gene are MDHEN and SYDVKM. V shed 6 bases, J shed 4 bases, and the junction held 7 bases outside the gene matches. The CDR3 loop reads CASRPGTSRYEQYV. CDR3 DNA sequence: TGTGCCAGCAGGCCCGGGACTAGCCGATACGAGCAGTACGTC.

This chain connects TRBV30 to TRBJ1-1; a possible D gene is TRBD1 (5 bases). Trimming left V 8 bases short and J 1 base short, with 11 bases between. Germline CDR1 is GTSNPN and CDR2 is SVGIG (reference sequence). The CDR3 loop spans 12 amino acids. The CDR3 region has the DNA TGTGCCCTCCCGGGGCAGAACACTGAAGCTTTCTTT. Translation: CALPGQNTEAFF.

V is TRBV3-1 (or the pseudogene TRBV3-2) and J is TRBJ2-7; D is unresolved. The CDR3 has 12 amino acids. Trimming took off 2 bases at V and 4 bases at J, with 6 bases between the two ends. The germline CDR1 and CDR2 sequences are LGHDT and YNNKEL (reference sequence). The CDR3 loop is CASSQLMYEQYF. The CDR3 bases are TGTGCCAGCAGCCAATTAATGTACGAGCAGTACTTC.

The V and J genes are TRBV7-9 and TRBJ1-2, with 7 nucleotides matching TRBD1. Trimming cost V 6 bases and J 2 bases; bases outside gene matches: 6. This CDR3 is 14 amino acids long. Germline CDR1 and CDR2: SEHNR and FQNEAQ (reference sequence). The CDR3 sequence is CASRITGVNYGYTF. In nucleotides, the CDR3 is TGTGCCAGCAGGATTACAGGGGTAAACTATGGCTACACCTTC.

The CDR3 spells CASSVDSGDSFGYTF. The CDR3 DNA follows: TGTGCCAGCAGCGTAGATAGCGGGGACAGCTTTGGCTACACCTTC. The rearrangement joins TRBV9 to TRBJ1-2, with 7 bases fitting TRBD1. The CDR3 extends over 15 amino acids. The V gene's germline CDR1 is SGDLS and CDR2 YYNGEE. V trimming: 0 bases; J trimming: 7 bases; junction bases outside the gene matches: 9.

V and J are TRBV30 and TRBJ2-3, with D tentatively TRBD1 or TRBD2 (5 bases each). The germline CDR1 and CDR2 sequences are GTSNPN and SVGIG (reference sequence). This CDR3 is built from 14 residues. V lost 4 bases and J 2 bases, leaving 13 bases between the germline ends. This CDR3 reads CAWTEGLTTDTQYF. The DNA for the CDR3 is TGTGCCTGGACCGAGGGGCTAACCACAGATACGCAGTATTTT.

This clone has only one observation. The CDR3 DNA reads TGCAGCGAGAGCGGGGGCTACACCTTC. It codes for CSESGGYTF. The J gene is TRBJ1-2, the V gene TRBV29-1; D call uncertain. V was trimmed by 7 bases and J by 8 bases, leaving 8 bases between them. Germline values: CDR1 SQVTM, CDR2 ANQGSEA. The CDR3 contains 9 residues.

The chain uses TRBV10-2 and TRBJ1-1; D remains unclear. Trimming left V 1 base short and J 7 bases short, with 4 bases between. The CDR3 has 11 amino acids. CDR1 WSHSY and CDR2 SAAADI come from the germline V gene. This CDR3 is CASSELVEAFF. CDR3 nucleotides: TGCGCCAGCAGTGAGTTAGTTGAAGCTTTCTTT.

The CDR3 nucleotides read TGCAGCGTTGAAGTACGGGGCTACACCTTC. This gives the protein CSVEVRGYTF. The chain combines TRBV29-1 with TRBJ1-2; no firm D call. The germline V and J ends were trimmed by 1 base and 8 bases, with 5 bases remaining between them. This CDR3 is 10 amino acids long. CDR1 is SQVTM, CDR2 ANQGSEA, per germline.

The chain combines TRBV7-9 with TRBJ2-1; no clear D. This CDR3 has 14 residues. Trimming stripped 4 bases from V and 3 bases from J, with 10 bases between. Looked up from germline, CDR1 is SEHNR and CDR2 is FQNEAQ (reference sequence). The CDR3 DNA follows: TGTGCCAGCAGCTATGGTGGCATCTACAATGAGCAGTTCTTC. This gives the protein CASSYGGIYNEQFF.

The count of this clone is one. The rearrangement joins TRBV6-2 or TRBV6-3 to TRBJ2-7, with 10 positions matching TRBD2. V lost 2 bases, J lost 1 base, and 8 bases stayed unmatched. This CDR3 contains 17 residues. Germline V CDR1 and CDR2: MNHEY, SVGEGT. The CDR3 sequence is CASSYPPGTSDSYEQYF. For the CDR3, the DNA is TGTGCCAGCAGTTACCCCCCCGGGACTAGCGATTCCTACGAGCAGTACTTC.

The J gene is TRBJ1-2, the V gene TRBV7-2; D not resolved. The CDR3 is 15 residues long. V lost 5 bases and J 9 bases, leaving 22 bases between the germline ends. Germline CDR1 SGHTA, CDR2 FQGNSA. CDR3 DNA sequence: TGTGCCAGCAGCCCTGCAAGGGCAGCTCCAAGGAGCTACACCTTC. This codes for CASSPARAAPRSYTF. Drawing the rest from reference TRBV7-2 and TRBJ1-2, the complete variable domain is GAGVSQSPSNKVTEKGKDVELRCDPISGHTALYWYRQSLGQGLEFLIYFQGNSAPDKSGLPSDRFSAERTGGSVSTLTIQRTQQEDSAVYLCASSPARAAPRSYTFGSGTRLTVV.

The chain has TRBV19 and TRBJ2-7, with TRBD1 as a possible D gene (6 bases). The germline CDR1 and CDR2 sequences are LNHDA and SQIVND (reference sequence). Between the trimmed V and J ends, which lost 0 bases and 1 base, there was a span of 13 bases. The CDR3 is 16 amino acids. The CDR3 DNA reads as TGTGCCAGTAGTATAGAGGACAGAGGCGAATCCTACGAGCAGTACTTC. Amino acids: CASSIEDRGESYEQYF.

This sequence joins TRBV5-1 and TRBJ2-1; tentative D call: TRBD2 (5 bases). The V and J ends lost 7 bases and 3 bases respectively, with 14 bases between them. Germline V lookup: CDR1 SGHRS, CDR2 YFSETQ. The CDR3 has 14 amino acids. The CDR3 here is CASASGEGYNEQFF. Here the CDR3 DNA reads TGCGCCAGCGCCTCCGGAGAGGGCTACAATGAGCAGTTCTTC.

The chain employs TRBV27 and TRBJ1-6; 9 bases map to TRBD1. The CDR3 covers 16 residues. CDR1 is MNHEY and CDR2 is SMNVEV in the germline V gene (reference sequence). J lost 10 bases, V lost 7 bases, and 14 bases had no gene match. CDR3: CASTSGTGLSGSPLHF. The CDR3 DNA reads TGTGCCAGCACCTCCGGGACAGGGTTATCTGGGTCACCCCTCCACTTT.